These 16 T cell receptor beta chains were sequenced from one sample in a study of blood T cells in healthy people across ages. Combining a sample-barcoded 5' primer with a J-beta primer mix, a second PCR ran for roughly 6 to 12 cycles. TCRdb used MiXCR to reprocess the 5' RACE reads, holding one entry per CDR3 protein. The sample yields approximately 1.5 million distinct CDR3 sequences, roughly 32% seen once. The sequencing sample was made of blood. The receptors come from a woman aged 25 to 39 in good health.

To note about this clonotype: Germline is not matched at one junction end, which may reflect a read error. This chain uses TRBV7-8 with TRBJ1-2; D gene uncertain. Germline lookup yields CDR1 SGHVS and CDR2 FQNEAQ. The CDR3 has 14 residues. For the CDR3, the DNA is TGTGCCAGCAGCCCGAGACCCACGGGGTATGACTACACCTTC. Amino acid sequence: CASSPRPTGYDYTF.

This clonotype was seen many times. The chain combines TRBV5-1 with TRBJ2-5; D perhaps matches TRBD1 (7 bases). Trimming took 4 bases from V and 2 from J, leaving 12 bases between them. The CDR3 runs 14 residues. CDR1 is SGHRS and CDR2 is YFSETQ in the germline V gene. For the CDR3, the DNA is TGCGCCAGCAGCCGCGGGGACAGTCAAGAGACCCAGTACTTC. The encoded protein is CASSRGDSQETQYF.

This chain joins TRBV29-1 and TRBJ1-1; 8 nucleotides match TRBD1. Germline trimming cut 8 bases from V and 11 bases from J; bases unmatched to any gene: 13. This CDR3 comprises 12 residues. Germline CDR1 and CDR2: SQVTM and ANQGSEA. The CDR3 loop is CSSRTGYLEAFF. CDR3 DNA: TGCAGCTCCCGGACAGGGTACCTTGAGGCTTTCTTT.

This chain uses TRBV18 with TRBJ2-7; D ambiguous. The CDR3 runs to 14 residues. Trimming pared 0 bases from V and 0 bases from J, leaving 6 bases between. The germline CDR1 and CDR2 sequences are KGHSH and LQKENI. CDR3 loop: CASSPPGISYEQYF. The CDR3 DNA follows: TGTGCCAGCTCACCACCGGGGATCTCCTACGAGCAGTACTTC.

The sample holds one count of this clonotype. The junction differs from germline at one of its ends, possibly a read error. This chain joins TRBV13 and TRBJ2-1; 12 bases map to TRBD2. Germline CDR1 is PRHDT and CDR2 is FYEKMQ (reference sequence). The CDR3 sequence is 16 residues long. CDR3 DNA: TGTGCCAGCAGCGGCAGACTAGCGGGGGTTTACAATGAGCGGTTCTTC. Amino acid sequence: CASSGRLAGVYNERFF.

This clonotype was found a few times. The J gene is TRBJ2-1, the V gene TRBV12-3 or TRBV12-4, with TRBD1 identical over 8 bases. The V gene end was trimmed by 6 bases and the J gene end by 3 bases; junction bases not matched to a gene: 7. The CDR3 spans 15 residues. CDR3 residues: CASRTGGILYNEQFF. The CDR3 DNA is TGTGCCAGCAGAACAGGGGGAATTCTCTACAATGAGCAGTTCTTC.

A few counts support this clonotype. V and J are TRBV5-1 and TRBJ2-5, with 8 bases matching TRBD2. Germline values: CDR1 SGHRS, CDR2 YFSETQ. There are 15 residues in the CDR3. Trimming removed 0 bases from V and 5 bases from J; junction bases left unmatched: 6. CDR3 sequence: CASSLGSGGPETQYF. The CDR3 bases are TGCGCCAGCAGCTTGGGGTCGGGGGGGCCGGAGACCCAGTACTTC. Supplemented by reference TRBV5-1 and TRBJ2-5, the full variable domain reads KAGVTQTPRYLIKTRGQQVTLSCSPISGHRSVSWYQQTPGQGLQFLFEYFSETQRNKGNFPGRFSGRQFSNSRSEMNVSTLELGDSALYLCASSLGSGGPETQYFGPGTRLLVL.

The count of this clonotype is one. This may stem from a read error, because a much larger clone lies one nucleotide away. The gene calls are TRBV29-1 and TRBJ2-1; TRBD2 aligns across 11 bases. Germline CDR1 SQVTM, CDR2 ANQGSEA. This CDR3 has 14 residues. V lost 2 bases to trimming and J lost 8 bases; unmatched junction nucleotides: 5. This CDR3 reads CSVERLAGGDEQFF. In DNA, the CDR3 is TGCAGCGTTGAACGGCTAGCGGGGGGTGATGAGCAGTTCTTC.

V usage is TRBV30 and J usage is TRBJ1-5; D might be TRBD1 (5 bases). The CDR3 consists of 15 residues. Per the germline V gene, CDR1 is GTSNPN and CDR2 is SVGIG (reference sequence). Between the trimmed V and J ends, which lost 8 bases and 5 bases, there was a span of 22 bases. This CDR3 reads CARGPTFRSDQPQHF. CDR3 nucleotide sequence: TGTGCCCGGGGCCCGACCTTCCGGTCGGATCAGCCCCAGCATTTT.

This clonotype was counted between two and nine times. This chain connects TRBV12-3 or TRBV12-4 to TRBJ2-2; 9 bases line up with TRBD1. Unmatched junction bases numbered 3, after V lost 6 bases and J lost 4 bases. The CDR3 consists of 14 residues. CDR3 amino acids: CASRDRGSTGELFF. In nucleotides, the CDR3 is TGTGCCAGCAGGGACAGGGGATCCACCGGGGAGCTGTTTTTT.

V is TRBV5-1 and J is TRBJ2-1, with D possibly matching TRBD1 (6 bases). Near its end, the DNA agrees better with TRBJ2-7, so the J call may be wrong. This CDR3 has 14 residues. CDR1 and CDR2 from the germline V gene are SGHRS and YFSETQ. CDR3 loop: CASSLGQGCSEQYF. The CDR3 bases are TGCGCCAGCAGCTTGGGGCAGGGGTGTAGCGAGCAGTACTTC.

This clonotype was detected only a few times. The rearrangement links TRBV29-1 to TRBJ2-3; D gene unclear. V was cut by 7 bases and J by 0 bases, with 11 bases left in between. This CDR3 comprises 13 residues. Germline V gene lookup returns CDR1 SQVTM and CDR2 ANQGSEA. CDR3 sequence: CSGTASSTDTQYF. CDR3 nucleotides: TGCAGCGGAACAGCGAGCAGCACAGATACGCAGTATTTT.

V usage is TRBV20-1 and J usage is TRBJ2-7, with D possibly being TRBD2 (5 bases). Trimming pared 5 bases from V and 7 bases from J, leaving 12 bases between. The CDR3 extends over 11 amino acids. From germline, CDR1 is DFQATT and CDR2 SNEGSKA (reference sequence). CDR3 coding DNA: TGCAGTGCTGAGGGAGTGGGTGAGCAGTACTTC. Translating it yields CSAEGVGEQYF.

Details on this clonotype: An end of the junction does not agree with germline; a read error may underlie this. The rearrangement links TRBV5-5 to TRBJ1-5, with a weak D call TRBD1 (5 bases). CDR1 is SGHKS and CDR2 is YYEKEE in the germline V gene (reference sequence). The CDR3 has 17 residues. In DNA, the CDR3 is TGTGCCAGCGGCTTGGGGGACCGGACGGTCAGCAATCAGCCCCAGCATTTT. As protein: CASGLGDRTVSNQPQHF.

This clonotype was counted only a few times. This rearrangement joins TRBV10-2 to TRBJ1-1; tentatively, D is TRBD1 (5 bases). The CDR3 is made up of 13 amino acids. Germline CDR1 and CDR2: WSHSY and SAAADI. Trimming removed 10 bases from V and 7 bases from J, with 19 bases in between. CDR3 protein: CATSKDSAFEAFF. The CDR3 DNA sequence: TGCGCCACCTCGAAAGACAGTGCCTTTGAAGCTTTCTTT.

The chain couples TRBV30 to TRBJ2-3; tentative D call: TRBD1 (5 bases). V shed 1 base and J shed 6 bases, with 8 bases lying between them. This CDR3 comprises 12 residues. Germline CDR1 and CDR2: GTSNPN and SVGIG (reference sequence). The CDR3 here is CAWSASGDTQYF. CDR3 bases: TGTGCCTGGAGTGCGTCAGGGGATACGCAGTATTTT. Supplemented by reference TRBV30 and TRBJ2-3, the full variable domain reads SQTIHQWPATLVQPVGSPLSLECTVEGTSNPNLYWYRQAAGRGLQLLFYSVGIGQISSEVPQNLSASRPQDRQFILSSKKLLLSDSGFYLCAWSASGDTQYFGPGTRLTVL.